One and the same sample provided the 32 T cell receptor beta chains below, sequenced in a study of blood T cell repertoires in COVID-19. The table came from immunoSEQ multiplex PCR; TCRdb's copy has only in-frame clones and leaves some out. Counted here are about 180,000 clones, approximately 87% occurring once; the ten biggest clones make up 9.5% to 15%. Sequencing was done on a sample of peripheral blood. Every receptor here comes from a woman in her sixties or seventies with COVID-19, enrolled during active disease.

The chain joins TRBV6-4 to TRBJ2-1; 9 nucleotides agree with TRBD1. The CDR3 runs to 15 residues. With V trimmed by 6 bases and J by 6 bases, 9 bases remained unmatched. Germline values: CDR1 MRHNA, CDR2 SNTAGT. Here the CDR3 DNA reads TGTGCCAGCAGCCCCGGGACAGGGTTTATCAATGAGCAGTTCTTC. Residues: CASSPGTGFINEQFF.

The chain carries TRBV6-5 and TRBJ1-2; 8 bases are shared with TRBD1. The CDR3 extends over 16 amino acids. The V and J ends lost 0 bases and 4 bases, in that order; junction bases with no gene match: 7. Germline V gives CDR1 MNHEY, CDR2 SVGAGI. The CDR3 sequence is CASSYSLRGRGYGYTF. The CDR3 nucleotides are TGTGCCAGCAGTTACTCTCTCAGGGGGCGAGGCTATGGCTACACCTTC.

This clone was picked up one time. The CDR3 DNA is TGTGCCAGCAGCCTATCAGGACTAGCGGACGAGCAGTACTTC. Its translation is CASSLSGLADEQYF. The V gene is TRBV7-2, the J gene TRBJ2-7; 10 nucleotides agree with TRBD2. The V and J ends lost 5 bases and 5 bases, in that order; junction bases with no gene match: 6. CDR1 is SGHTA, CDR2 FQGNSA, per germline. The CDR3 has 14 amino acids.

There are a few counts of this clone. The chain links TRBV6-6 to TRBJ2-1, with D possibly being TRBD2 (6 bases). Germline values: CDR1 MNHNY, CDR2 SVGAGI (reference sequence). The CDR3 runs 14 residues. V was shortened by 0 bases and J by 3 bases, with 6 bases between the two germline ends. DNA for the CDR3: TGTGCCAGCAGTTACTCGACTAGCTACAATGAGCAGTTCTTC. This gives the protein CASSYSTSYNEQFF.

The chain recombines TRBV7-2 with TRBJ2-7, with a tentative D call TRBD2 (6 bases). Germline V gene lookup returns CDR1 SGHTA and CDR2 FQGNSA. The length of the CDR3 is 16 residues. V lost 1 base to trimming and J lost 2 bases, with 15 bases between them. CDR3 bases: TGTGCCAGCAGCTTAGAGTCGTGGGAGGTTACCTACGAGCAGTACTTC. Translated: CASSLESWEVTYEQYF. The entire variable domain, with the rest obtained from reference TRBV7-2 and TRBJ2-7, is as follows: GAGVSQSPSNKVTEKGKDVELRCDPISGHTALYWYRQSLGQGLEFLIYFQGNSAPDKSGLPSDRFSAERTGGSVSTLTIQRTQQEDSAVYLCASSLESWEVTYEQYFGPGTRLTVT.

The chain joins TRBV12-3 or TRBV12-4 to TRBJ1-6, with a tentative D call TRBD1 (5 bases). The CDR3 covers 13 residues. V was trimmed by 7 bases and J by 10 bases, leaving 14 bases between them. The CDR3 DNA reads TGTGCCAGCACCCAATGGGGCCACTCACCCCTCCACTTT. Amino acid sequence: CASTQWGHSPLHF.

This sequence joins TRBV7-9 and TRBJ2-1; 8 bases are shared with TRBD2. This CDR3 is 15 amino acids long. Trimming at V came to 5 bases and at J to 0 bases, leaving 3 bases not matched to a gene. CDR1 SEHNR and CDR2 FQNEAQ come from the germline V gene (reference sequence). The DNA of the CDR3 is TGTGCCAGCAGCAAGAGCGGGAGCTCCTACAATGAGCAGTTCTTC. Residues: CASSKSGSSYNEQFF.

The CDR3 loop is CSASGGRHNEQFF. As DNA, the CDR3 is TGCAGTGCTAGTGGCGGGAGACACAATGAGCAGTTCTTC. This sequence joins TRBV20-1 and TRBJ2-1; 7 nucleotides line up with TRBD2. The ends lost 3 bases at V and 5 bases at J; junction bases unmatched: 4. The CDR3 is made up of 13 amino acids. The germline V gene has CDR1 DFQATT and CDR2 SNEGSKA (reference sequence).

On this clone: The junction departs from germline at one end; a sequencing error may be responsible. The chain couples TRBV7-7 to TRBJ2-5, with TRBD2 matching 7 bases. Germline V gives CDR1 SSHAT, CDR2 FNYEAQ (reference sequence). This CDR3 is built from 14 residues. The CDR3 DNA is TGTGCTAGCAGCTTAGGGACTACTGGGAAGACCCAGTACTTC. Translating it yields CASSLGTTGKTQYF.

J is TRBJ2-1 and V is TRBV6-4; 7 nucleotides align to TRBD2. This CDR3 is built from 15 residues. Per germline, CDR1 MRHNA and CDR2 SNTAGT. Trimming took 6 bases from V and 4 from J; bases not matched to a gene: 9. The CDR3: CASRPGASGYNEQFF. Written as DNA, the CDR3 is TGTGCCAGCAGGCCTGGGGCTAGCGGATACAATGAGCAGTTCTTC.

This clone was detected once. CDR3 in DNA: TGTGCCAGCAGCCATTCCGGGGGGGCTTCTGGCTTCGGGGAGCTGTTTTTT. Translation gives CASSHSGGASGFGELFF. The J gene is TRBJ2-2, the V gene TRBV3-1 (or the pseudogene TRBV3-2); TRBD2 aligns across 8 bases. Losses at the gene ends were 3 bases for V and 7 bases for J; bases not matched to a gene: 13. Per germline, CDR1 LGHDT and CDR2 YNNKEL (reference sequence). There are 17 residues in the CDR3.

CDR3 sequence reads: CASSLLGTSGYTGELFF. Here the CDR3 DNA reads TGTGCCAGCAGCTTACTCGGGACTAGCGGATACACCGGGGAGCTGTTTTTT. This chain links TRBV7-8 with TRBJ2-2, with TRBD2 matching over 11 bases. There are 17 residues in the CDR3. Per the germline V gene, CDR1 is SGHVS and CDR2 is FQNEAQ. The V and J ends lost 2 bases and 3 bases, in that order; junction bases with no gene match: 5.

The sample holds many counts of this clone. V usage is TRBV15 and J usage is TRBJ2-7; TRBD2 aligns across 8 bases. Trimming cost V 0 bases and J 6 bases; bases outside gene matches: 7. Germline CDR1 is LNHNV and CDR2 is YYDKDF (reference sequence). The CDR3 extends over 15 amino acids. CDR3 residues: CATSRDRAGAREQYF. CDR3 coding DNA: TGTGCCACCAGCAGAGATCGAGCGGGAGCACGCGAGCAGTACTTC.

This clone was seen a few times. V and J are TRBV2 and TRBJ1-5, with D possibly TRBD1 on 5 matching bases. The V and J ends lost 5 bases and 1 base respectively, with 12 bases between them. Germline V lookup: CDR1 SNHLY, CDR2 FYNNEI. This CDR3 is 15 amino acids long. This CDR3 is CASSTNRLSNQPQHF. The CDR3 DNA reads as TGTGCCAGCAGTACCAACAGGTTAAGCAATCAGCCCCAGCATTTT.

CDR3 residues: CASSFLGAGSYEQYF. The CDR3 region has the DNA TGTGCCAGCAGCTTTTTGGGGGCCGGATCCTACGAGCAGTACTTC. V gene TRBV7-2 combines with J gene TRBJ2-7, with D possibly matching TRBD1 (6 bases). V was shortened by 3 bases and J by 1 base, with 13 bases between the two germline ends. Germline lookup yields CDR1 SGHTA and CDR2 FQGNSA. The CDR3 totals 15 residues.

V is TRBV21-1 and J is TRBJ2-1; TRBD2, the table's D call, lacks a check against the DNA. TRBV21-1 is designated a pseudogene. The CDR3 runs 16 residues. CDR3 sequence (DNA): TGTGCCAGCAGCAAAGCCTCGGCCTTTGCGGCCCGTGGGCAGTTCTTC. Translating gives CASSKASAFAARGQFF.

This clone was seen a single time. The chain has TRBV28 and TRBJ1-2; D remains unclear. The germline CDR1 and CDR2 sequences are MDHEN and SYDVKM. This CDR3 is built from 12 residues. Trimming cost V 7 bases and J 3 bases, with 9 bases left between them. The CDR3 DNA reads TGTGCCAGCAACACCGGGGACTATGGCTACACCTTC. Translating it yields CASNTGDYGYTF.

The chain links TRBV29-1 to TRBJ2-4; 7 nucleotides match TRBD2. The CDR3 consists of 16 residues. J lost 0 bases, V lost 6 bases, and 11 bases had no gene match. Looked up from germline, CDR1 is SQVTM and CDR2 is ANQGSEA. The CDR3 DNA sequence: TGCAGCGTCCGGAATACAGCGGGGATAGCCAAAAACATTCAGTACTTC. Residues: CSVRNTAGIAKNIQYF.

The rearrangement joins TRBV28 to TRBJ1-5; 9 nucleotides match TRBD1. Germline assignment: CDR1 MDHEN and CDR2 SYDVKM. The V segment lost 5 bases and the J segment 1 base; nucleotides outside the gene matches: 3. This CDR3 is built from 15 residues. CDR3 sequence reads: CASSGGTGSNQPQHF. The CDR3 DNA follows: TGTGCCAGCAGTGGGGGGACAGGGAGCAATCAGCCCCAGCATTTT.

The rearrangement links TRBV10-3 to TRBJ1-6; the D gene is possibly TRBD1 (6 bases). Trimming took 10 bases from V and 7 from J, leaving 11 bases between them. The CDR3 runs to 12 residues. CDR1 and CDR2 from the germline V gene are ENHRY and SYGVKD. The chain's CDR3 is CATRTVNSPLHF. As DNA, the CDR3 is TGTGCCACTAGGACAGTAAATTCACCCCTCCACTTT.

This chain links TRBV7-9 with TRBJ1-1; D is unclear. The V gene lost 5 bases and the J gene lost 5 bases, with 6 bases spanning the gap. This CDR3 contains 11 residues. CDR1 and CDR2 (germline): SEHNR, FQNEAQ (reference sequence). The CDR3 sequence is CASSPITEAFF. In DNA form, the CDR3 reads TGTGCCAGCAGCCCTATTACTGAAGCTTTCTTT.

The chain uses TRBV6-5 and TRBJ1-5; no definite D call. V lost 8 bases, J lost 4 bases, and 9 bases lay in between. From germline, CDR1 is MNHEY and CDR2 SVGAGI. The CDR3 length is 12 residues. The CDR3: CASHSRNQPQHF. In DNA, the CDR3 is TGTGCCAGCCATTCGAGGAATCAGCCCCAGCATTTT.

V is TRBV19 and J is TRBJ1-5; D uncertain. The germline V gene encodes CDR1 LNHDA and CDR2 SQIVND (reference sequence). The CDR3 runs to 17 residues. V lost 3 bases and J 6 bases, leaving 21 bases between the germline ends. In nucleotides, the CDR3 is TGTGCCAGTAGTATGTTACGGGCCGCCGGAGGTGGTCAGCCCCAGCATTTT. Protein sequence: CASSMLRAAGGGQPQHF.

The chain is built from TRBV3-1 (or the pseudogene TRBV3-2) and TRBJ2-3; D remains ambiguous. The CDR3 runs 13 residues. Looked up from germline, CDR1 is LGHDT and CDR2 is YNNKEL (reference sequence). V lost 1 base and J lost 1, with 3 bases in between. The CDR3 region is CASSQAGTDTQYF. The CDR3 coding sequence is TGTGCCAGCAGCCAAGCGGGCACAGATACGCAGTATTTT.

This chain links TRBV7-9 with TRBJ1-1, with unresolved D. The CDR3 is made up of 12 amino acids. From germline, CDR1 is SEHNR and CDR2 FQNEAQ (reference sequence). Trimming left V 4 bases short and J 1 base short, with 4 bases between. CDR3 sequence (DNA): TGTGCCAGCAGCTACAGGAACACTGAAGCTTTCTTT. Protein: CASSYRNTEAFF.

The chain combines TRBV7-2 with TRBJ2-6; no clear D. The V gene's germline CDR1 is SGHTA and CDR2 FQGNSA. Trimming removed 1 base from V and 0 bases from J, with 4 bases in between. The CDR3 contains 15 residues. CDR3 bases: TGTGCCAGCAGCTTAGTTAGCTCTGGGGCCAACGTCCTGACTTTC. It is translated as CASSLVSSGANVLTF.

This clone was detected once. CDR3: CASSQEPSGRRADTQYF. The CDR3 nucleotides read TGCGCCAGCAGCCAAGAGCCTAGCGGGAGAAGGGCAGATACGCAGTATTTT. The genes are TRBV4-3 and TRBJ2-3, with 10 positions matching TRBD2. The junction had 7 bases not matched to a gene; V was cut back by 0 bases and J by 4 bases. CDR1 is LGHNA and CDR2 is YSLEER in the germline V gene. The CDR3 runs 17 residues.

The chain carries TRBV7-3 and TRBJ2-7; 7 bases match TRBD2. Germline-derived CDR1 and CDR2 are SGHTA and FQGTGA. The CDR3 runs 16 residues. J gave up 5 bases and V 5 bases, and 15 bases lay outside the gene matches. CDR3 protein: CASSPRQGAGLHEQYF. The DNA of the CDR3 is TGTGCCAGCAGCCCACGTCAAGGAGCGGGACTCCACGAGCAGTACTTC.

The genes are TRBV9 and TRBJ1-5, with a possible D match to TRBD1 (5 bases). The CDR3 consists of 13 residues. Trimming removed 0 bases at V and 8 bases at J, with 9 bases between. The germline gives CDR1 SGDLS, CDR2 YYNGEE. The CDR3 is CASSVGGWEPQHF. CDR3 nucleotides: TGTGCCAGCAGCGTAGGGGGCTGGGAGCCCCAGCATTTT.

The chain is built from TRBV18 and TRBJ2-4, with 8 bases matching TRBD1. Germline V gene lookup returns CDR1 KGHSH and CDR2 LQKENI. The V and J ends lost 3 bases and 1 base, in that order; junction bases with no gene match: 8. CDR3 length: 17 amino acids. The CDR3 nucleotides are TGTGCCAGCTCACCGTACCGGGACAGGATGGCCAAAAACATTCAGTACTTC. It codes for CASSPYRDRMAKNIQYF. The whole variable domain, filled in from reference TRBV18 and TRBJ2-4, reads NAGVMQNPRHLVRRRGQEARLRCSPMKGHSHVYWYRQLPEEGLKFMVYLQKENIIDESGMPKERFSAEFPKEGPSILRIQQVVRGDSAAYFCASSPYRDRMAKNIQYFGAGTRLSVL.

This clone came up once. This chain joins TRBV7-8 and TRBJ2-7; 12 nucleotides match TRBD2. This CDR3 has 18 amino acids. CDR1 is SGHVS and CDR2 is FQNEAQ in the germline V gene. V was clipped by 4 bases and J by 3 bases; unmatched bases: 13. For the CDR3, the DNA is TGTGCCAGCAGCTGGAAGAGAATGACTAGCGGGAGTAGCTACGAGCAGTACTTC. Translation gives CASSWKRMTSGSSYEQYF.

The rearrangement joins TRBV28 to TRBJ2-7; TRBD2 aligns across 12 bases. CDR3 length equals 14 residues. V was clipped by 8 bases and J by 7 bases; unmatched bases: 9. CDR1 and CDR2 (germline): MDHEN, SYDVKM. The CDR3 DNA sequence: TGTGCCAGCGGGGGGACTAGCGGGCGGAAGGAGCAGTACTTC. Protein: CASGGTSGRKEQYF.